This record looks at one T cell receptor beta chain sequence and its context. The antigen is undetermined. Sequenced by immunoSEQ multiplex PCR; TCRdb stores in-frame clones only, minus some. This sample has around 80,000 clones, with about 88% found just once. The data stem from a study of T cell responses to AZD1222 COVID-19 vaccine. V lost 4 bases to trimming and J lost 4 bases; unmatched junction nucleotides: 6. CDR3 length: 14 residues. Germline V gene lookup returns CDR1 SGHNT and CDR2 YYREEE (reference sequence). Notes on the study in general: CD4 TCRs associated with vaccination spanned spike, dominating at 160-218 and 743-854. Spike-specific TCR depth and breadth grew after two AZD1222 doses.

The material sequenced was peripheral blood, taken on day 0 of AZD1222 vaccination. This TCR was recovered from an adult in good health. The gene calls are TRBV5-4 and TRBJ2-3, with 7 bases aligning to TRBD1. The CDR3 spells CASSRRQGADTQYF. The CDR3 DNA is TGTGCCAGCAGCAGGAGACAGGGCGCAGATACGCAGTATTTT. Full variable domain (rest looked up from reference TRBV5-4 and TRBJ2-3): ETGVTQSPTHLIKTRGQQVTLRCSSQSGHNTVSWYQQALGQGPQFIFQYYREEENGRGNFPPRFSGLQFPNYSSELNVNALELDDSALYLCASSRRQGADTQYFGPGTRLTVL.